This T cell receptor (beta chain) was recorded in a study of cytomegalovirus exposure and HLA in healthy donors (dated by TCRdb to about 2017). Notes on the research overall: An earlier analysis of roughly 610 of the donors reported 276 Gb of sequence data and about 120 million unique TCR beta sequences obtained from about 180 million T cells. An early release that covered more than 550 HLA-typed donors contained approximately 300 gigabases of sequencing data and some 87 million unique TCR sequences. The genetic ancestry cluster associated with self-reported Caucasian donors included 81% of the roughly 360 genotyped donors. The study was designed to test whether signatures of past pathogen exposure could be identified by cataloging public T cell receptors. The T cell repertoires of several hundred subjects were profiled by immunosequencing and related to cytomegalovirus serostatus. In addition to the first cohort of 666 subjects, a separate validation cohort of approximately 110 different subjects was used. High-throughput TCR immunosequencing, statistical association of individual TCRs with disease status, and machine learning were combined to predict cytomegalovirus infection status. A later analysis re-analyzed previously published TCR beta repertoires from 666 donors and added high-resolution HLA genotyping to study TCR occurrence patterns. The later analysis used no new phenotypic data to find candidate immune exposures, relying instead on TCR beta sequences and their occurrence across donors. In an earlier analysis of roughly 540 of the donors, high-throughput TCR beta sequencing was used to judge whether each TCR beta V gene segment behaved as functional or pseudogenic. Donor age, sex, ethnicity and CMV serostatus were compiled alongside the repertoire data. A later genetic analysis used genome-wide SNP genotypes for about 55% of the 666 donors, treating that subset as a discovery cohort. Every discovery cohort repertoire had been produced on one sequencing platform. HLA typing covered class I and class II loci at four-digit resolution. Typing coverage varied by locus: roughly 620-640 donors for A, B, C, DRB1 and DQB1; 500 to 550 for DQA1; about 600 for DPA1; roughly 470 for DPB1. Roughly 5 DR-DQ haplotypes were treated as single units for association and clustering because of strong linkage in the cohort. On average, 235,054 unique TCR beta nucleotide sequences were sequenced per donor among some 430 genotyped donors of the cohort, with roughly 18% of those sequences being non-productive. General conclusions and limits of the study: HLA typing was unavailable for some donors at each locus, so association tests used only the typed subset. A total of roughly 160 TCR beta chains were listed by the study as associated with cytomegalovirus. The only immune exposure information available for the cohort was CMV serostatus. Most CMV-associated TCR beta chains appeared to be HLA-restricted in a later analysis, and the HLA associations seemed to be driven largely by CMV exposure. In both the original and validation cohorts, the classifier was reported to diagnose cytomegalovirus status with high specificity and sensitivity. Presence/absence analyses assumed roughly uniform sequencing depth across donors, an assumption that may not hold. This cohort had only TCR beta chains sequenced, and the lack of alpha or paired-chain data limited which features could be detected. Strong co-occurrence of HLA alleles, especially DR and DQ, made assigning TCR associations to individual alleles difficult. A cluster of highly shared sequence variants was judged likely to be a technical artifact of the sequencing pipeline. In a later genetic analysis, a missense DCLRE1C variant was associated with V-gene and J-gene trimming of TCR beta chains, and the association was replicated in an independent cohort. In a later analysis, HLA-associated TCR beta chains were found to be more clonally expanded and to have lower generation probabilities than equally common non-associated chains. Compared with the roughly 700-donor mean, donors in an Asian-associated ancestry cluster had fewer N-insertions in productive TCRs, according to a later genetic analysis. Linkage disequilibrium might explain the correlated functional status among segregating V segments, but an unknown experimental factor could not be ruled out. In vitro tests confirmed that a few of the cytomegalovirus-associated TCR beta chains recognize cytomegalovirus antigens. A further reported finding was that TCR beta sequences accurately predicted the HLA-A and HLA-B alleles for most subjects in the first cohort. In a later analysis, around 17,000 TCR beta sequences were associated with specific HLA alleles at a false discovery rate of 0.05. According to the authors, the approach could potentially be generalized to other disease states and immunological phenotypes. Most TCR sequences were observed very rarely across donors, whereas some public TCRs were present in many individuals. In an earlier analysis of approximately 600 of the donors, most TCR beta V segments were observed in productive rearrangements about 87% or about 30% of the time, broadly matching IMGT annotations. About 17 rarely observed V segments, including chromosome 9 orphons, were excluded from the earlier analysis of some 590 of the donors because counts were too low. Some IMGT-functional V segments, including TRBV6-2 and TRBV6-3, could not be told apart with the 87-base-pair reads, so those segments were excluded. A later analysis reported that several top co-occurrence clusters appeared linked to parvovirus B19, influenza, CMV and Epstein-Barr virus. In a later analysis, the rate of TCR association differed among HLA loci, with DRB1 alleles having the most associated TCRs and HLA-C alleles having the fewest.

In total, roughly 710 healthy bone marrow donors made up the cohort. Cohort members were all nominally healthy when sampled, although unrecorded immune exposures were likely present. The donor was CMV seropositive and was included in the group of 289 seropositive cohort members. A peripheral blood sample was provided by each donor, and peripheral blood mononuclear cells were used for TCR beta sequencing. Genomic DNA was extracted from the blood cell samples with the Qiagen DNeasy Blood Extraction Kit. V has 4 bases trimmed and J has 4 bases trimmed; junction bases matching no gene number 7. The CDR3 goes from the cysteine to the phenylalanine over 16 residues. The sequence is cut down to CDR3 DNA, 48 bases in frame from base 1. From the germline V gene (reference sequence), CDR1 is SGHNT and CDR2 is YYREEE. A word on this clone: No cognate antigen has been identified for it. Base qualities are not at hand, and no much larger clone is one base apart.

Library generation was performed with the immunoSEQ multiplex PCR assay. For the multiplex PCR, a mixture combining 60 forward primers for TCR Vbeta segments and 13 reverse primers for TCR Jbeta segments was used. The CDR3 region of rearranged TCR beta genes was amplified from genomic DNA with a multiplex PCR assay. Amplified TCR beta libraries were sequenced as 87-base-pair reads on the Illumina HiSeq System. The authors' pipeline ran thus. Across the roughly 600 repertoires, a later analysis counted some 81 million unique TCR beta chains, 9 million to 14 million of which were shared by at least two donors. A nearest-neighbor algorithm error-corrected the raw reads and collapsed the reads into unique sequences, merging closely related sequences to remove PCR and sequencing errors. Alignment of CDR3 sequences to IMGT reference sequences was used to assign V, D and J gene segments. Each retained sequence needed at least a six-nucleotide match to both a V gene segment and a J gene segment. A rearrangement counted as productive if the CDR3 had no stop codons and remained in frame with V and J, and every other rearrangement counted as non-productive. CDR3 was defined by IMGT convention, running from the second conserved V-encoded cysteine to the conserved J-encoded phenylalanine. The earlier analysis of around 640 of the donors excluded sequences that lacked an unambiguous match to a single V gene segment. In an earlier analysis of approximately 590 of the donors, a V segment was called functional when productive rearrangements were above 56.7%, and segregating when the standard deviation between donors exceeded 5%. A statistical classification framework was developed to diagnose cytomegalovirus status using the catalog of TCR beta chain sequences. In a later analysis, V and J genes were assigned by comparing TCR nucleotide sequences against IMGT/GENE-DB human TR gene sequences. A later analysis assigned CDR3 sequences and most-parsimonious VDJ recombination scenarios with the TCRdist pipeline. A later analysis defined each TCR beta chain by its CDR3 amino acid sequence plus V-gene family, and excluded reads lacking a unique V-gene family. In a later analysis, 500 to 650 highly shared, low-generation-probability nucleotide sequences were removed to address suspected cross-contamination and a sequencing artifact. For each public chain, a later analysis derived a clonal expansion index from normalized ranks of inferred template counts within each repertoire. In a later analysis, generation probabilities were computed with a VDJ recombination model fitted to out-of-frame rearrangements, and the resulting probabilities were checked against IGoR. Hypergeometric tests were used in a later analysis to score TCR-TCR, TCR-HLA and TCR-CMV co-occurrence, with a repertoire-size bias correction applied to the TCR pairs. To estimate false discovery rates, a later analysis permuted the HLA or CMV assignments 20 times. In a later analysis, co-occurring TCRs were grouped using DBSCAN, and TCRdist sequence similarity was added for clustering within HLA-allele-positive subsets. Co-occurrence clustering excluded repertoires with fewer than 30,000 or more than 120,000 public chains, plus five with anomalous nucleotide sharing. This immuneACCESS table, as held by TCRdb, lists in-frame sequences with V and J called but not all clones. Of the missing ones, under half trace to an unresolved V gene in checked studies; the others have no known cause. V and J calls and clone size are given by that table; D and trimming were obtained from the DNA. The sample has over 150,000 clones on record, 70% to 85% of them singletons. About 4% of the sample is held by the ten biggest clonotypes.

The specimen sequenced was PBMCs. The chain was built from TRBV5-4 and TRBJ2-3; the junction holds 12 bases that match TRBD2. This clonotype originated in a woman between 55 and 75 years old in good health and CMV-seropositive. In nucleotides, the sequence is TGTGCCAGCAGCCCTGGGACTAGCGGGCGAGCAGATACGCAGTATTTT. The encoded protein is CASSPGTSGRADTQYF.